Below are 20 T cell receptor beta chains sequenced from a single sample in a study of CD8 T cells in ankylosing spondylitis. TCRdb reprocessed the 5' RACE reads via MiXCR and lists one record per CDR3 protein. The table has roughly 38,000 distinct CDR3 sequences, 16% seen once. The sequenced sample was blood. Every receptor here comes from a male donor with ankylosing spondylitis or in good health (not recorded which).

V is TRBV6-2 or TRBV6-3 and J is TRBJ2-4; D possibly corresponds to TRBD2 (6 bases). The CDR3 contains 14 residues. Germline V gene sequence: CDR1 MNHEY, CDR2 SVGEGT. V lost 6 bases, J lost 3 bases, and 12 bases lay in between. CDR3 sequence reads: CASRGGEGKNIQYF. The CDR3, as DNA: TGTGCCAGCAGGGGCGGGGAAGGCAAAAACATTCAGTACTTC.

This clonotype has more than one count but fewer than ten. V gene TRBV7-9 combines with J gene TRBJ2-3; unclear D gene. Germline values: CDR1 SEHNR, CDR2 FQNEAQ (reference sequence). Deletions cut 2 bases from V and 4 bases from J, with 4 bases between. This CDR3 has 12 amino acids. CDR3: CASSLSSDTQYF. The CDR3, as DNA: TGTGCCAGCAGCTTAAGTTCAGATACGCAGTATTTT.

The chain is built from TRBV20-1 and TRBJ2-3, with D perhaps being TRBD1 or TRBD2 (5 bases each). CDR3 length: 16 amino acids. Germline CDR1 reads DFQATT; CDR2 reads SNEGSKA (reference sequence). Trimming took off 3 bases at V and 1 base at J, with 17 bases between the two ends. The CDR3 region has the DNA TGCAGTGCTAGTTCGTGGGCAGGGAGTCGCACAGATACGCAGTATTTT. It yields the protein CSASSWAGSRTDTQYF.

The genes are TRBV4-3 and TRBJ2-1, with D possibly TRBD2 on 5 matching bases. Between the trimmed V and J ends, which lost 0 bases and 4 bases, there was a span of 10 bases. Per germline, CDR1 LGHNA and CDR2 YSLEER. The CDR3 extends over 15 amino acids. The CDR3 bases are TGCGCCAGCAGCCAAGATCCTCGGGGATACAATGAGCAGTTCTTC. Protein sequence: CASSQDPRGYNEQFF.

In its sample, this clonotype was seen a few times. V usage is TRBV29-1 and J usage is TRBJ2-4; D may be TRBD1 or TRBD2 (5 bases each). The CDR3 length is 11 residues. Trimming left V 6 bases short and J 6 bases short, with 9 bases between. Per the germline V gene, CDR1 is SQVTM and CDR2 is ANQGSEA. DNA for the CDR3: TGCAGCGTCCGGGGACCAAACATTCAGTACTTC. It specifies CSVRGPNIQYF.

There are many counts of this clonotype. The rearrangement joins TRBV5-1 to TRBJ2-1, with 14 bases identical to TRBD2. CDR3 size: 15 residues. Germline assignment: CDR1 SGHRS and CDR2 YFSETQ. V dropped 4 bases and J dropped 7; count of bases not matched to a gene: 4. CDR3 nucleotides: TGCGCCAGCAGCCCCCGGACTAGCGGGGGGAATGAGCAGTTCTTC. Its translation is CASSPRTSGGNEQFF. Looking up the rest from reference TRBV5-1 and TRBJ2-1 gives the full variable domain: KAGVTQTPRYLIKTRGQQVTLSCSPISGHRSVSWYQQTPGQGLQFLFEYFSETQRNKGNFPGRFSGRQFSNSRSEMNVSTLELGDSALYLCASSPRTSGGNEQFFGPGTRLTVL.

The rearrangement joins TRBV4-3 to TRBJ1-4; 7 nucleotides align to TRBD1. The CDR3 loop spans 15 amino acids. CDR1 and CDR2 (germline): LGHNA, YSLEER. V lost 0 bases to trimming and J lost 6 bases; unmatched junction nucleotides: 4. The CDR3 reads CASSQEFRGHEKLFF. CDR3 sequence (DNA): TGCGCCAGCAGCCAAGAGTTTAGGGGGCATGAAAAACTGTTTTTT.

CDR3 loop: CASSRIPNQPQHF. CDR3 sequence (DNA): TGTGCCAGCAGCCGGATCCCGAATCAGCCCCAGCATTTT. The gene calls are TRBV28 and TRBJ1-5; D remains unclear. The V gene's germline CDR1 is MDHEN and CDR2 SYDVKM. V dropped 6 bases and J dropped 4 bases, with 10 bases sitting between them. The CDR3 is 13 residues long.

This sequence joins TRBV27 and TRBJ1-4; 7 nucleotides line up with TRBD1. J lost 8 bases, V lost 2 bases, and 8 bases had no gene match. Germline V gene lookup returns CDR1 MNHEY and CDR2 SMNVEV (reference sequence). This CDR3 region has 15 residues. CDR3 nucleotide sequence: TGTGCCAGCAGTTTAAATCCCAGGGGGGCCGAAAAACTGTTTTTT. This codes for CASSLNPRGAEKLFF.

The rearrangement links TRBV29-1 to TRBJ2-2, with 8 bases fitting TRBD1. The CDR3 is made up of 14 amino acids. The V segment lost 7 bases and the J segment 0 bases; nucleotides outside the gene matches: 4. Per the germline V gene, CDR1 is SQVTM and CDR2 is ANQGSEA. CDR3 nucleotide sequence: TGCAGCGCTGGACAGGGATCGAACACCGGGGAGCTGTTTTTT. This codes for CSAGQGSNTGELFF.

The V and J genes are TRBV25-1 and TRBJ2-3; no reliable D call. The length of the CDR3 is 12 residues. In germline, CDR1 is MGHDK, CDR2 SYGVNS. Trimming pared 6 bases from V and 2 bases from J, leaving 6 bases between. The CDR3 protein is CASSKLTDTQYF. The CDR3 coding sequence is TGTGCCAGCAGCAAACTCACAGATACGCAGTATTTT.

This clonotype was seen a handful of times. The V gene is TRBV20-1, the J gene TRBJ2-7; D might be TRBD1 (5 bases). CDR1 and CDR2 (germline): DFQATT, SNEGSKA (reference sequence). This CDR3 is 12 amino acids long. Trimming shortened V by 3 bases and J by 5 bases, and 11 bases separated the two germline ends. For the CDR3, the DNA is TGCAGTGCTAGTGAAAGGGGTAACGAGCAGTACTTC. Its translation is CSASERGNEQYF.

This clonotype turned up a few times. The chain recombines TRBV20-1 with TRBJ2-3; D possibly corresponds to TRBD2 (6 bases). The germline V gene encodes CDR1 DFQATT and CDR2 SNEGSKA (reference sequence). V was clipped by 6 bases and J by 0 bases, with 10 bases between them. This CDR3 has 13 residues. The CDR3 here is CSAGLPSTDTQYF. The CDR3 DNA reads TGCAGTGCCGGACTACCCAGCACAGATACGCAGTATTTT.

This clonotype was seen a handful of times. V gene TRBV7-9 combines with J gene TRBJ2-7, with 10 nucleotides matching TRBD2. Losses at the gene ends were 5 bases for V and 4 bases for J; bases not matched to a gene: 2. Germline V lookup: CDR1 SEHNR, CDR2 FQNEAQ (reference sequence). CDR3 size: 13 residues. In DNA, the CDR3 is TGTGCCAGCAGCCGGACTAGCGGATACGAGCAGTACTTC. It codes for CASSRTSGYEQYF. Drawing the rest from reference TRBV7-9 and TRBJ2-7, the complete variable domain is DTGVSQNPRHKITKRGQNVTFRCDPISEHNRLYWYRQTLGQGPEFLTYFQNEAQLEKSRLLSDRFSAERPKGSFSTLEIQRTEQGDSAMYLCASSRTSGYEQYFGPGTRLTVT.

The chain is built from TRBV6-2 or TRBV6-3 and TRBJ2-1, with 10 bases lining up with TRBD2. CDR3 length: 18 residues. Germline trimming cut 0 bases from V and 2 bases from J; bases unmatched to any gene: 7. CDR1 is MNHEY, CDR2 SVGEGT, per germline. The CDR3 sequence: CASSYSGTSEDPYNEQFF. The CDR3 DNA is TGTGCCAGCAGTTACTCGGGGACTAGCGAGGACCCCTACAATGAGCAGTTCTTC.

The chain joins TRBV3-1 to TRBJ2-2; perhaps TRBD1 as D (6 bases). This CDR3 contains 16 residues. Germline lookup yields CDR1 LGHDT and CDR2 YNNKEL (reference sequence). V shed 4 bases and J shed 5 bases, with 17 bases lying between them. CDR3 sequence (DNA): TGTGCCAGCAGCCTCGTCAGGGGCCCGGTTACCGGGGAGCTGTTTTTT. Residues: CASSLVRGPVTGELFF.

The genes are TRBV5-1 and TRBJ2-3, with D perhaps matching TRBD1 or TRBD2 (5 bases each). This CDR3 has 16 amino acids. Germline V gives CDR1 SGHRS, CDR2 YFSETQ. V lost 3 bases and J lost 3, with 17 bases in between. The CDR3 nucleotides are TGCGCCAGCAGCTATGCCGGGACCCCAGGTACAGATACGCAGTATTTT. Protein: CASSYAGTPGTDTQYF.

The CDR3 sequence is CASGFGELFF. CDR3 sequence (DNA): TGTGCCAGCGGGTTCGGGGAGCTGTTTTTT. The chain has TRBV27 and TRBJ2-2; D uncertain. This CDR3 contains 10 residues. Germline lookup yields CDR1 MNHEY and CDR2 SMNVEV (reference sequence). Trimming took off 8 bases at V and 7 bases at J, with 5 bases between the two ends.

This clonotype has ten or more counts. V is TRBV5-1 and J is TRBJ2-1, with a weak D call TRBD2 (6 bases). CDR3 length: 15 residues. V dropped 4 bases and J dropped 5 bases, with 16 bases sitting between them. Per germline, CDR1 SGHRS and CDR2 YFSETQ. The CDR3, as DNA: TGCGCCAGCAGCCCGACCTTGGGGGGAAACAATGAGCAGTTCTTC. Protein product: CASSPTLGGNNEQFF.

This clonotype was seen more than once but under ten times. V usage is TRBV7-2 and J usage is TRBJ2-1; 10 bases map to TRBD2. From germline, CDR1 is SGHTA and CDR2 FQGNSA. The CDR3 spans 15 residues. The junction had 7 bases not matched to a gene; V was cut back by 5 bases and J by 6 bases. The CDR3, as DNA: TGTGCCAGCAGCCCTAGCGGGAGTCGGGTCAATGAGCAGTTCTTC. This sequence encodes CASSPSGSRVNEQFF.